This paragraph covers one T cell receptor (beta chain) sequence. Antigen: not known. In the PCR, 60 Vbeta and 13 Jbeta primers were used. Data came from immunoSEQ multiplex PCR; TCRdb stores just in-frame clones and leaves some out. The repertoire holds more than 95,000 clones, roughly 77% seen once, with almost 5% in the top ten. This record comes from a study of cytomegalovirus exposure and HLA in healthy donors. Notes on the study in general: Immune exposure data for these donors was limited to CMV serostatus. Cytomegalovirus association was assigned to about 150 TCR beta chains.

The germline gives CDR1 SGHRS, CDR2 YFSETQ. This CDR3 is 15 amino acids long. V was pared by 2 bases and J by 6 bases, with 7 bases of the junction left unmatched. In nominal health when sampled, donors likely had unrecorded immune exposures nonetheless. Sequencing used PBMCs. The clonotype comes from a man aged 50 or older in good health and CMV-seropositive. V gene TRBV5-1 combines with J gene TRBJ2-7, with 11 positions matching TRBD2. The CDR3 region has the DNA TGCGCCAGCAGCTTCGGGACTAGCGGCATGGGCGAGCAGTACTTC. It encodes CASSFGTSGMGEQYF.